This T cell receptor beta chain came from a study of T cell clones after liver transplantation. Clones were sequenced by immunoSEQ multiplex PCR, and TCRdb holds only the in-frame ones, with some missing. The table lists 75,000 to 95,000 clones, over 65% of them singletons. This TCR derives from a human patient who received a liver transplant. Some T cells may be graft donor cells. The sequencing used CD4+ T cells from blood, collected at the 22-month timepoint.

The CDR3 nucleotides read TGTGCCAGCAGTTTTCGCGGGGGGGCGAACACCGGGGAGCTGTTTTTT. This codes for CASSFRGGANTGELFF. The chain recombines TRBV7-2 with TRBJ2-2; 9 bases match TRBD2. Germline V CDR1 and CDR2: SGHTA, FQGNSA. This CDR3 has 16 amino acids. Losses at the gene ends were 6 bases for V and 0 bases for J; bases not matched to a gene: 5.